This T cell receptor beta chain was recovered during a study of OX40 agonist ivuxolimab in advanced cancers. On the study more broadly: Ivuxolimab, an antibody that agonizes OX40 (CD134), was administered to the patients. Hepatocellular carcinoma, melanoma, renal cell or head and neck cancer occurred in dose-escalation patients.

Study observations and caveats: At 0.1 to 3.0 mg/kg and by week 6, clonal expansion occurred in CD4+ and CD8+ blood T cells.

Assay used: immunoSEQ multiplex PCR; TCRdb lists only in-frame clones, some missing. The repertoire holds about 79,000 clones, with 70% to 85% as singletons. Note on this clone: Antigen specificity is unknown.

Sequencing was performed on CD4+ or CD8+ T cells sorted from blood, taken in a trial of the OX40 agonist ivuxolimab. The TCR sequence derives from an adult with an advanced solid tumor such as melanoma, head and neck, liver or kidney cancer.

The CDR3 DNA reads TGTGCCAGCAGTGTACGCAGGGATACGAACACCGGGGAGCTGTTTTTT. Protein: CASSVRRDTNTGELFF. The chain links TRBV6-1 to TRBJ2-2, with D possibly being TRBD1 (5 bases). Germline CDR1 is MNHNS and CDR2 is SASEGT. CDR3 length equals 16 residues. Trimming removed 4 bases from V and 0 bases from J, with 12 bases in between.